This TCR beta chain is drawn from a study of graft-versus-host responses after intestinal transplantation. Study in general: Among the recipients, all got anti-thymocyte globulin induction and then tacrolimus and steroids for roughly three years. The study's findings and limits: Marrow from the recipient contained GvH clones, some of which had appeared first in ileum or blood.

Profiling relied on immunoSEQ multiplex PCR, and the TCRdb table lists in-frame clones only, not all of them. The sample consists of about 120,000 clones, 85% to 95% of them appearing once. With regard to this clone: The antigen is not known.

Germline V gene lookup returns CDR1 MDHEN and CDR2 SYDVKM. V lost 4 bases to trimming and J lost 5 bases; unmatched junction nucleotides: 11. CDR3 length equals 15 residues. The TCR was taken from a human donor who received an intestinal transplant. The J gene is TRBJ2-7, the V gene TRBV28, with TRBD2 matching over 7 bases. Here the sequenced sample was unstimulated CD8+ T cells sorted from spleen or lymph node cells, taken before intestinal transplant. The CDR3 region is CASSSPWDYLNEQYF. Written as DNA, the CDR3 is TGTGCCAGCAGTTCTCCATGGGACTACCTCAACGAGCAGTACTTC.